Following are 22 T cell receptor beta chains from one sample sequenced in a study of T cell changes during pregnancy in multiple sclerosis. The table came from immunoSEQ multiplex PCR; TCRdb's copy has only in-frame clones and leaves some out. The table records more than 65,000 clones, roughly nine tenths of them present only once. The sample was peripheral blood, taken before pregnancy. The receptors originated from a female donor with multiple sclerosis, enrolled in a pregnancy study.

The chain links TRBV15 to TRBJ1-2; 7 bases fit TRBD1. Germline CDR1 is LNHNV and CDR2 is YYDKDF (reference sequence). This CDR3 has 18 residues. V dropped 4 bases and J dropped 3; count of bases not matched to a gene: 17. CDR3 sequence reads: CATSTTSRQGRVHYGYTF. As DNA, the CDR3 is TGTGCCACCAGCACCACTTCTAGACAGGGCCGGGTACACTATGGCTACACCTTC.

This clone has a count of ten or more. J is TRBJ1-3 and V is TRBV29-1; 10 bases line up with TRBD1. V shed 5 bases, J shed 6 bases, and the junction held 7 bases outside the gene matches. Germline CDR1 SQVTM, CDR2 ANQGSEA. The CDR3 loop spans 14 amino acids. In nucleotides, the CDR3 is TGCAGCGTTCGGGACAGGGGCTGGGAAAACACCATATATTTT. It specifies CSVRDRGWENTIYF.

V gene TRBV5-1 combines with J gene TRBJ1-1; TRBD1 is a possible D gene (6 bases). There are 13 residues in the CDR3. Germline lookup yields CDR1 SGHRS and CDR2 YFSETQ. Trimming took 4 bases from V and 3 from J, leaving 10 bases between them. CDR3 region: CASSPTGHTEAFF. For the CDR3, the DNA is TGCGCCAGCAGCCCTACAGGGCACACTGAAGCTTTCTTT.

This rearrangement joins TRBV11-3 to TRBJ2-3, with a tentative D call TRBD2 (6 bases). Looked up from germline, CDR1 is SGHNT and CDR2 is YENEEA. Trimming cost V 3 bases and J 0 bases, with 7 bases left between them. The CDR3 covers 14 residues. CDR3 region: CASSFSGSTDTQYF. CDR3 DNA sequence: TGTGCCAGCAGCTTTAGCGGAAGCACAGATACGCAGTATTTT. The whole variable domain, remainder taken from reference TRBV11-3 and TRBJ2-3, is EAGVVQSPRYKIIEKKQPVAFWCNPISGHNTLYWYLQNLGQGPELLIRYENEEAVDDSQLPKDRFSAERLKGVDSTLKIQPAELGDSAVYLCASSFSGSTDTQYFGPGTRLTVL.

The chain's CDR3 is CASSQVQGNTEAFF. CDR3 DNA sequence: TGTGCCAGCAGCCAAGTACAGGGGAACACTGAAGCTTTCTTT. The chain carries TRBV6-4 and TRBJ1-1; maybe TRBD1 (6 bases). Germline V CDR1 and CDR2: MRHNA, SNTAGT. This CDR3 is built from 14 residues. Trimming shortened V by 6 bases and J by 1 base, and 12 bases separated the two germline ends.

V is TRBV6-1 and J is TRBJ2-1, with D possibly being TRBD2 (6 bases). The CDR3 loop spans 14 amino acids. CDR1 MNHNS and CDR2 SASEGT come from the germline V gene. Trimming took off 1 base at V and 6 bases at J, with 10 bases between the two ends. CDR3: CASSEVGLTNEQFF. The DNA for the CDR3 is TGTGCCAGCAGTGAAGTCGGACTAACCAATGAGCAGTTCTTC.

The chain employs TRBV2 and TRBJ2-2, with TRBD1 matching 12 bases. J lost 5 bases, V lost 6 bases, and 13 bases had no gene match. This CDR3 is 18 amino acids long. CDR1 is SNHLY and CDR2 is FYNNEI in the germline V gene. CDR3 sequence (DNA): TGTGCCAGCAGAAAGTCCCGGGACAGGGGGCGGGAAACCGGGGAGCTGTTTTTT. It translates to CASRKSRDRGRETGELFF. Full variable domain (remainder filled in from reference TRBV2 and TRBJ2-2): EPEVTQTPSHQVTQMGQEVILRCVPISNHLYFYWYRQILGQKVEFLVSFYNNEISEKSEIFDDQFSVERPDGSNFTLKIRSTKLEDSAMYFCASRKSRDRGRETGELFFGEGSRLTVL.

The rearrangement links TRBV7-9 to TRBJ2-7; 8 positions agree with TRBD1. CDR1 SEHNR and CDR2 FQNEAQ come from the germline V gene (reference sequence). V lost 5 bases and J lost 6; bases outside the gene matches: 12. The CDR3 spans 15 residues. The CDR3 DNA is TGTGCCAGCAGCCCAGCAGAGACAGGGGAAAGCGAGCAGTACTTC. Translating it yields CASSPAETGESEQYF.

This rearrangement joins TRBV27 to TRBJ1-2; no firm D call. The V end lost 6 bases, the J end lost 0 bases, and 5 bases lay between the germline ends. Germline V gene data show CDR1 as MNHEY and CDR2 as SMNVEV (reference sequence). The CDR3 is 12 amino acids. The CDR3 loop is CASRRTNYGYTF. The CDR3 bases are TGTGCCAGCAGGAGGACTAACTATGGCTACACCTTC.

The chain combines TRBV12-5 with TRBJ1-1; D is uncertain. Trimming pared 2 bases from V and 3 bases from J, leaving 7 bases between. Germline V lookup: CDR1 LGHNT, CDR2 FRNRAP. The CDR3 contains 13 residues. DNA for the CDR3: TGTGCTAGTGGTTTGCTATTGGACACTGAAGCTTTCTTT. Its translation is CASGLLLDTEAFF.

The chain recombines TRBV7-9 with TRBJ1-2, with D unresolved. There are 15 residues in the CDR3. The germline V gene has CDR1 SEHNR and CDR2 FQNEAQ (reference sequence). V shed 1 base and J shed 0 bases, with 9 bases lying between them. The CDR3, as DNA: TGTGCCAGCAGCTTAGATGGTTCAGCTAACTATGGCTACACCTTC. This translates into CASSLDGSANYGYTF. The full variable domain, in which reference TRBV7-9 and TRBJ1-2 provide the parts outside the CDR3, is DTGVSQNPRHKITKRGQNVTFRCDPISEHNRLYWYRQTLGQGPEFLTYFQNEAQLEKSRLLSDRFSAERPKGSFSTLEIQRTEQGDSAMYLCASSLDGSANYGYTFGSGTRLTVV.

The rearrangement links TRBV4-3 to TRBJ1-5; D is ambiguous. Germline CDR1 LGHNA, CDR2 YSLEER. The CDR3 is made up of 15 amino acids. V was trimmed by 1 base and J by 9 bases, leaving 16 bases between them. DNA of the CDR3: TGCGCCAGCAGCCAAGGTTCGCCCGGGTTTGGGCCCCAGCATTTT. It codes for CASSQGSPGFGPQHF.

V usage is TRBV2 and J usage is TRBJ1-5; D uncertain. Germline CDR1 and CDR2: SNHLY and FYNNEI. V was cut by 1 base and J by 2 bases, with 9 bases left in between. This CDR3 region has 15 residues. Here the CDR3 DNA reads TGTGCCAGCAGTGAAGTCGGGATACGCAATCAGCCCCAGCATTTT. Protein: CASSEVGIRNQPQHF.

V usage is TRBV19 and J usage is TRBJ1-3; D is ambiguous. The CDR3 runs to 16 residues. Per the germline V gene, CDR1 is LNHDA and CDR2 is SQIVND (reference sequence). Trimming pared 6 bases from V and 4 bases from J, leaving 19 bases between. This CDR3 reads CASSLGLQAGGNTIYF. As DNA, the CDR3 is TGTGCCAGTAGCCTAGGTCTCCAGGCGGGAGGAAACACCATATATTTT. Based on the CDR3 plus reference TRBV19 and TRBJ1-3, the full variable domain is DGGITQSPKYLFRKEGQNVTLSCEQNLNHDAMYWYRQDPGQGLRLIYYSQIVNDFQKGDIAEGYSVSREKKESFPLTVTSAQKNPTAFYLCASSLGLQAGGNTIYFGEGSWLTVV.

The V gene is TRBV7-9, the J gene TRBJ2-3; TRBD2 is a possible D gene (6 bases). The CDR3 sequence is 16 residues long. V shed 5 bases and J shed 3 bases, with 18 bases lying between them. Germline V CDR1 and CDR2: SEHNR, FQNEAQ (reference sequence). The chain's CDR3 is CASSSPEGLQTDTQYF. The CDR3 DNA follows: TGTGCCAGCAGCAGCCCGGAGGGGTTACAAACAGATACGCAGTATTTT.

The rearrangement joins TRBV4-3 to TRBJ2-6, with 11 bases fitting TRBD1. The CDR3 runs to 18 residues. CDR1 LGHNA and CDR2 YSLEER come from the germline V gene. The V and J ends lost 0 bases and 4 bases, in that order; junction bases with no gene match: 5. The CDR3 DNA follows: TGCGCCAGCAGCCAAGATGCAGGACAGGGGGCCGGGGCCAACGTCCTGACTTTC. Translating it yields CASSQDAGQGAGANVLTF.

The rearrangement joins TRBV7-8 to TRBJ2-7; D uncertain. The CDR3 loop spans 11 amino acids. CDR1 and CDR2 from the germline V gene are SGHVS and FQNEAQ. V was shortened by 2 bases and J by 6 bases, with 5 bases between the two germline ends. CDR3 DNA sequence: TGTGCCAGCAGCTTACGGTCCGAGCAGTACTTC. Translated: CASSLRSEQYF. Full variable domain (remainder filled in from reference TRBV7-8 and TRBJ2-7): GAGVSQSPRYKVAKRGQDVALRCDPISGHVSLFWYQQALGQGPEFLTYFQNEAQLDKSGLPSDRFFAERPEGSVSTLKIQRTQQEDSAVYLCASSLRSEQYFGPGTRLTVT.

The chain combines TRBV4-2 with TRBJ2-7; D not resolved. CDR1 and CDR2 from the germline V gene are LGHNA and YNFKEQ. The CDR3 is made up of 15 amino acids. Trimming stripped 7 bases from V and 0 bases from J, with 16 bases between. DNA for the CDR3: TGTGCCAGCACCCCTACCCCAACAGACTCCTACGAGCAGTACTTC. Translated, it gives CASTPTPTDSYEQYF.

This chain joins TRBV6-4 and TRBJ2-1, with 15 bases fitting TRBD2. The CDR3 is 14 amino acids. Germline CDR1 is MRHNA and CDR2 is SNTAGT. Trimming removed 6 bases from V and 10 bases from J; junction bases left unmatched: 4. CDR3 DNA sequence: TGTGCCAGCAGCTCGGGACTAGCGGGAGGAGAGCAGTTCTTC. Amino acids: CASSSGLAGGEQFF.

The chain employs TRBV12-5 and TRBJ2-7, with D unclear. CDR3 length equals 13 residues. Germline CDR1 reads LGHNT; CDR2 reads FRNRAP. V lost 2 bases and J lost 4, with 9 bases in between. Here the CDR3 reads CASGLPNRYEQYF. CDR3 coding DNA: TGTGCTAGTGGTTTGCCTAACAGATACGAGCAGTACTTC.

For this clone: A junction boundary mismatches the germline segment, possibly from a read error. The chain couples TRBV2 to TRBJ2-7; 8 bases align to TRBD1. Per the germline V gene, CDR1 is SNHLY and CDR2 is FYNNEI. CDR3 size: 12 residues. The CDR3 DNA reads TGTGCCAGCAGCGAGACCCGGGACAGGAGGCGCTTC. It specifies CASSETRDRRRF.

This chain connects TRBV14 to TRBJ2-2; a weak D match, TRBD1 (6 bases). Trimming stripped 4 bases from V and 4 bases from J, with 13 bases between. Germline loops: CDR1 SGHDN, CDR2 FVKESK. The CDR3 loop spans 15 amino acids. This CDR3 is CASSPRQDSTGELFF. CDR3 sequence (DNA): TGTGCCAGCAGCCCGCGCCAGGACAGCACCGGGGAGCTGTTTTTT.